Below, one TCR beta chain is given with its context. This entry belongs to a study of blood T cell repertoires in COVID-19. Generated by immunoSEQ multiplex PCR, the TCRdb table keeps only in-frame clones and is missing some. Counted here are about 38,000 clones, around four fifths occurring once; the ten biggest clones make up around 4.8%. V lost 3 bases and J lost 2, with 7 bases in between. The CDR3 consists of 13 residues. This clonotype was sampled from a man between 45 and 60 years old with active COVID-19. The chain uses TRBV12-3 or TRBV12-4 and TRBJ1-2, with D uncertain. The sample was peripheral blood. The CDR3 here is CASSFSLNYGYTF. The CDR3 nucleotides are TGTGCCAGCAGTTTTAGTTTAAACTATGGCTACACCTTC.